These 21 T cell receptor beta chains share one sample of origin, sequenced in a study of early T cells in non-severe SARS-CoV-2 infection. From the 5' RACE reads, TCRdb called clonotypes with MiXCR, one entry per CDR3 protein. The sample consists of tens of thousands of distinct CDR3 sequences, roughly 5.3% of them appearing once. The sequencing sample was made of whole blood. The source of these receptors is an adult who was a healthcare worker with PCR-confirmed SARS-CoV-2 infection or an uninfected control (not recorded which).

This clonotype showed up just a few times. The chain has TRBV27 and TRBJ1-2, with a weak D call TRBD1 (5 bases). This CDR3 is built from 16 residues. The germline V gene has CDR1 MNHEY and CDR2 SMNVEV (reference sequence). Deletions cut 5 bases from V and 4 bases from J, with 20 bases between. CDR3 sequence: CASSPAWLTGVYGYTF. The CDR3 region has the DNA TGTGCCAGCAGTCCTGCTTGGCTTACGGGGGTCTATGGCTACACCTTC.

This chain connects TRBV7-9 to TRBJ1-4; D gene ambiguous. In germline, CDR1 is SEHNR, CDR2 FQNEAQ (reference sequence). The CDR3 sequence is 17 residues long. V was trimmed by 5 bases and J by 0 bases, leaving 16 bases between them. CDR3 DNA sequence: TGTGCCAGCAGCCTCCTAAGTGACGGAGCAACTAATGAAAAACTGTTTTTT. Residues: CASSLLSDGATNEKLFF.

This clonotype was found many times. CDR3 residues: CSAVRTLMNTEAFF. The CDR3 bases are TGCAGTGCGGTCCGCACTCTCATGAACACTGAAGCTTTCTTT. The J gene is TRBJ1-1, the V gene TRBV20-1, with D uncertain. The CDR3 is 14 residues long. The V end was cut by 6 bases, the J end by 0 bases, with 14 bases between. Germline-derived CDR1 and CDR2 are DFQATT and SNEGSKA (reference sequence).

This clonotype was detected many times. In nucleotides, the CDR3 is TGCGCCAGCAGCTCGCGGGGCCTCGAGCAGTACTTC. It is translated as CASSSRGLEQYF. The gene calls are TRBV5-1 and TRBJ2-7, with a weak D call TRBD2 (6 bases). CDR3 length: 12 amino acids. Germline V gene sequence: CDR1 SGHRS, CDR2 YFSETQ. The ends were cut back, 3 bases at V and 6 bases at J, with 10 bases in the middle.

This clonotype was counted at least ten times. V usage is TRBV7-6 and J usage is TRBJ2-5; D might be TRBD2 (5 bases). V dropped 1 base and J dropped 5 bases, with 14 bases sitting between them. Germline V gives CDR1 SGHVS, CDR2 FNYEAQ. The CDR3 extends over 15 amino acids. The CDR3 spells CASSLEVELAETQYF. CDR3 in DNA: TGTGCCAGCAGCTTAGAGGTAGAGCTAGCTGAGACCCAGTACTTC.

This clonotype was seen repeatedly, ten times or more. The rearrangement links TRBV5-1 to TRBJ2-7, with 8 bases lining up with TRBD1. The V gene's germline CDR1 is SGHRS and CDR2 YFSETQ. The trim removed 0 bases at V and 3 bases at J, leaving 8 bases unmatched. This CDR3 is built from 16 residues. Here the CDR3 DNA reads TGCGCCAGCAGCTTGGCCCGACAGGGGACAGGCTACGAGCAGTACTTC. Translation: CASSLARQGTGYEQYF.

This clonotype was counted many times. The chain links TRBV4-1 to TRBJ2-5, with TRBD2 matching over 8 bases. Germline-derived CDR1 and CDR2 are MGHRA and YSYEKL. CDR3 length equals 13 residues. Trimming removed 7 bases from V and 5 bases from J; junction bases left unmatched: 6. CDR3 region: CASTPAGDETQYF. CDR3 DNA sequence: TGCGCCAGCACCCCAGCGGGAGATGAGACCCAGTACTTC.

This clonotype appeared many times. This chain links TRBV7-2 with TRBJ1-2; 8 nucleotides agree with TRBD1. This CDR3 contains 15 residues. In germline, CDR1 is SGHTA, CDR2 FQGNSA. V shed 6 bases and J 8 bases; nucleotides not matched to a gene: 14. This CDR3 reads CASSRDRGEGDGYTF. DNA of the CDR3: TGTGCCAGCAGTCGCGACAGGGGCGAGGGAGACGGCTACACCTTC.

This clonotype has at least ten counts. This sequence joins TRBV24-1 and TRBJ2-1; 7 nucleotides line up with TRBD2. CDR1 is KGHDR and CDR2 is SFDVKD in the germline V gene. J lost 10 bases, V lost 3 bases, and 5 bases had no gene match. The CDR3 consists of 13 residues. For the CDR3, the DNA is TGTGCCACCAGTGATGTTTGGGGGGGGGAGCAGTTCTTC. This gives the protein CATSDVWGGEQFF.

This sequence joins TRBV9 and TRBJ2-2; D is unclear. The V end was cut by 2 bases, the J end by 2 bases, with 4 bases between. This CDR3 spans 13 amino acids. Germline assignment: CDR1 SGDLS and CDR2 YYNGEE. CDR3 nucleotides: TGTGCCAGCAGCGTTCGAAACACCGGGGAGCTGTTTTTT. It yields the protein CASSVRNTGELFF.

This clonotype was recorded at least ten times. The CDR3 DNA sequence: TGCAGCGTTGTAGCGGGGGGGGCAGATACGCAGTATTTT. This sequence encodes CSVVAGGADTQYF. The chain is built from TRBV29-1 and TRBJ2-3; 11 positions agree with TRBD2. In germline, CDR1 is SQVTM, CDR2 ANQGSEA. The length of the CDR3 is 13 residues. The V and J ends lost 4 bases and 4 bases, in that order; junction bases with no gene match: 1.

This clonotype has ten or more counts. The chain joins TRBV20-1 to TRBJ2-3, with D hard to call. Germline lookup yields CDR1 DFQATT and CDR2 SNEGSKA (reference sequence). V was shortened by 1 base and J by 3 bases, with 11 bases between the two germline ends. This CDR3 spans 14 amino acids. For the CDR3, the DNA is TGCAGTGCTAGAGCCTCAGGAAGGACAGATACGCAGTATTTT. This sequence encodes CSARASGRTDTQYF.

J is TRBJ1-1 and V is TRBV7-4; D is perhaps TRBD1 (6 bases). The CDR3 totals 15 residues. Trimming took off 5 bases at V and 0 bases at J, with 13 bases between the two ends. Germline CDR1 SGHVT, CDR2 SQSDAQ. CDR3 region: CASSLQQGMNTEAFF. For the CDR3, the DNA is TGTGCCAGCAGCCTCCAGCAGGGGATGAACACTGAAGCTTTCTTT. The whole variable domain, filled in from reference TRBV7-4 and TRBJ1-1, reads GAGVSQSPRYKVAKRGRDVALRCDSISGHVTLYWYRQTLGQGSEVLTYSQSDAQRDKSGRPSGRFSAERPERSVSTLKIQRTEQGDSAVYLCASSLQQGMNTEAFFGQGTRLTVV.

The sample holds a few counts of this clonotype. The genes are TRBV6-6 and TRBJ1-5; TRBD1 is a possible D gene (6 bases). The CDR3 is 14 amino acids. The V and J ends lost 5 bases and 4 bases respectively, with 12 bases between them. CDR1 is MNHNY, CDR2 SVGAGI, per germline (reference sequence). The CDR3 nucleotides read TGTGCCAGCAGTCCCGGACAGCCTAATCAGCCCCAGCATTTT. Protein sequence: CASSPGQPNQPQHF.

This clonotype was found many times. The V and J genes are TRBV2 and TRBJ1-1, with D possibly being TRBD1 (6 bases). The germline V and J ends were trimmed by 2 bases and 4 bases, with 14 bases remaining between them. CDR3 size: 15 residues. The germline V gene has CDR1 SNHLY and CDR2 FYNNEI. CDR3 nucleotides: TGTGCCAGCAGTGAAAGGGCGGCGGGGGCCACTGAAGCTTTCTTT. Translation: CASSERAAGATEAFF.

This clonotype has ten or more counts. The chain links TRBV5-4 to TRBJ2-2; TRBD2 might be the D (5 bases). The V gene's germline CDR1 is SGHNT and CDR2 YYREEE (reference sequence). This CDR3 has 16 residues. V was pared by 6 bases and J by 0 bases, with 15 bases between. This CDR3 reads CASTPGRTSNTGELFF. The CDR3 DNA follows: TGTGCCAGCACCCCGGGAAGGACTTCGAACACCGGGGAGCTGTTTTTT.

This clonotype has more than one count but fewer than ten. This chain joins TRBV24-1 and TRBJ2-3; D may match TRBD1 or TRBD2 (5 bases each). This CDR3 is 15 amino acids long. Germline CDR1 KGHDR, CDR2 SFDVKD. V lost 3 bases and J lost 1, with 10 bases in between. The CDR3 region has the DNA TGTGCCACCAGTGATCCGGGGACGGGCACAGATACGCAGTATTTT. Its translation: CATSDPGTGTDTQYF.

The genes are TRBV3-1 and TRBJ2-4; 8 positions match TRBD1. V lost 0 bases, J lost 8 bases, and 9 bases stayed unmatched. Germline assignment: CDR1 LGHDT and CDR2 YNNKEL (reference sequence). The CDR3 is made up of 16 amino acids. CDR3 region: CASSQDFADRGDIQYF. In DNA form, the CDR3 reads TGTGCCAGCAGCCAAGACTTTGCCGACAGGGGAGACATTCAGTACTTC.

This clonotype was recorded at least ten times. The rearrangement links TRBV6-5 to TRBJ2-5; D not certain. This CDR3 is built from 19 residues. Germline lookup yields CDR1 MNHEY and CDR2 SVGAGI. Trimming removed 9 bases from V and 2 bases from J, with 31 bases in between. CDR3 sequence (DNA): TGTGCCAGTACGCTCGTTTCACAGCAGAATCGAATAATACAAGAGACCCAGTACTTC. Translation: CASTLVSQQNRIIQETQYF.

The gene calls are TRBV10-3 and TRBJ1-4; weak D call: TRBD1 (6 bases). The germline V gene has CDR1 ENHRY and CDR2 SYGVKD. The CDR3 has 13 residues. V shed 8 bases and J shed 8 bases, with 15 bases lying between them. The CDR3 DNA reads as TGTGCCATCGGACAGCCGAAAGGGGAAAAACTGTTTTTT. This translates into CAIGQPKGEKLFF.

This clonotype was seen many times. The rearrangement links TRBV6-6 to TRBJ1-2; 7 bases are a match to TRBD1. With V trimmed by 6 bases and J by 5 bases, 6 bases remained unmatched. CDR3 length: 13 residues. Germline-derived CDR1 and CDR2 are MNHNY and SVGAGI (reference sequence). The CDR3 bases are TGTGCCAGCAGCCCGGGACAGAATTATGGCTACACCTTC. Translating it yields CASSPGQNYGYTF.